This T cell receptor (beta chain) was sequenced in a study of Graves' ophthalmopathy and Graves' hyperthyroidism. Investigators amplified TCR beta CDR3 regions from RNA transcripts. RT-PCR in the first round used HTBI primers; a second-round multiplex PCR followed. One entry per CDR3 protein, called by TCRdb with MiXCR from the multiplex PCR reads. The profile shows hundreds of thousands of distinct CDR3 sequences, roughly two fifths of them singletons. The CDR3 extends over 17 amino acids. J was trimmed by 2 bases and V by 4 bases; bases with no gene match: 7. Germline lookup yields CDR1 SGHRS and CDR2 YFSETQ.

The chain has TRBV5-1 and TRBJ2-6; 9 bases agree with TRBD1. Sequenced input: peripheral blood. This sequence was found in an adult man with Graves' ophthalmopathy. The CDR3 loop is CASSPNRGPPGANVLTF. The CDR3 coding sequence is TGCGCCAGCAGCCCGAACAGGGGGCCCCCTGGGGCCAACGTCCTGACTTTC.